These 18 T cell receptor beta chains came from one sample sequenced in a study of T cell repertoires in cytomegalovirus infection. The antigens for these receptors are not known. MiXCR, run by TCRdb on the reads, gives a single entry per CDR3 protein. The sample records roughly 160,000 distinct CDR3 sequences, roughly 22% being singletons. The sequencing used CD8+ T cells from cultured PBMCs, collected from culture after CMV antigen stimulation. Receptors originate from a human donor in good health (CMV status not recorded). Some clones in this sample may be carry-over from other donors' samples.

This clonotype showed up just a few times. The chain carries TRBV14 and TRBJ2-7, with TRBD2 matching 8 bases. Losses at the gene ends were 1 base for V and 6 bases for J; bases not matched to a gene: 5. The CDR3 is 14 amino acids. Germline CDR1 reads SGHDN; CDR2 reads FVKESK. CDR3 region: CASSQAGTSGEQYF. The CDR3 coding sequence is TGTGCCAGCAGCCAAGCCGGGACTAGTGGCGAGCAGTACTTC.

V usage is TRBV12-3 or TRBV12-4 and J usage is TRBJ1-2, with no clear D. This CDR3 is 13 amino acids long. V shed 3 bases and J shed 8 bases, with 13 bases lying between them. CDR3 coding DNA: TGTGCCAGCAGTTTGTCGAGTTTCGGGGGCTACACCTTC. It encodes CASSLSSFGGYTF.

This clonotype was seen a few times. V gene TRBV19 combines with J gene TRBJ1-5; TRBD1 is a possible D gene (5 bases). The germline V gene has CDR1 LNHDA and CDR2 SQIVND (reference sequence). V lost 7 bases, J lost 2 bases, and 15 bases lay in between. The CDR3 covers 15 residues. CDR3 bases: TGTGCCAGTACCCTATGGGGGACGGGCAATCAGCCCCAGCATTTT. Translating it yields CASTLWGTGNQPQHF. The full variable domain, with the rest looked up from reference TRBV19 and TRBJ1-5, is DGGITQSPKYLFRKEGQNVTLSCEQNLNHDAMYWYRQDPGQGLRLIYYSQIVNDFQKGDIAEGYSVSREKKESFPLTVTSAQKNPTAFYLCASTLWGTGNQPQHFGDGTRLSIL.

This clonotype was found a few times. V gene TRBV12-3 or TRBV12-4 combines with J gene TRBJ1-2; 7 nucleotides match TRBD1. This CDR3 is built from 16 residues. The junction had 12 bases not matched to a gene; V was cut back by 5 bases and J by 3 bases. CDR3 region: CASSPRQGQLDYGYTF. CDR3 sequence (DNA): TGTGCCAGCAGTCCGAGGCAGGGACAGTTGGACTATGGCTACACCTTC.

The chain recombines TRBV28 with TRBJ1-1; D is undetermined. Trimming took off 10 bases at V and 1 base at J, with 7 bases between the two ends. The CDR3 is made up of 11 amino acids. Germline V gene sequence: CDR1 MDHEN, CDR2 SYDVKM. The chain's CDR3 is CATRPNTEAFF. CDR3 bases: TGTGCCACTCGGCCGAACACTGAAGCTTTCTTT.

The rearrangement joins TRBV7-8 to TRBJ2-1; 9 bases map to TRBD2. Germline V CDR1 and CDR2: SGHVS, FQNEAQ. Unmatched junction bases numbered 10, after V lost 4 bases and J lost 9 bases. The CDR3 runs 15 residues. DNA of the CDR3: TGTGCCAGCAGCTGGGGCGGCGGACTAGCGTCTGAGCAGTTCTTC. Protein product: CASSWGGGLASEQFF.

The chain has TRBV28 and TRBJ1-5, with 9 nucleotides matching TRBD1. Germline V gene data show CDR1 as MDHEN and CDR2 as SYDVKM. There are 17 residues in the CDR3. V trimming: 7 bases; J trimming: 7 bases; junction bases outside the gene matches: 17. The DNA for the CDR3 is TGTGCCAGCATGGTGTTTCTGGGACAGGGAATAGAACAGCCCCAGCATTTT. It specifies CASMVFLGQGIEQPQHF.

The CDR3 nucleotides read TGTGCCAGTAGTAGGCACCTGAACACTGAAGCTTTCTTT. Translation: CASSRHLNTEAFF. The chain employs TRBV19 and TRBJ1-1; D not certain. The CDR3 contains 13 residues. In germline, CDR1 is LNHDA, CDR2 SQIVND (reference sequence). With 4 bases removed from V and 0 bases from J, the gap between germline ends came to 6 bases.

This clonotype turned up a few times. This chain connects TRBV12-5 to TRBJ1-3; the D is unclear. CDR3 length equals 14 residues. The V gene's germline CDR1 is LGHNT and CDR2 FRNRAP. The V end was cut by 5 bases, the J end by 0 bases, with 8 bases between. The CDR3 spells CASGGMNSGNTIYF. The DNA of the CDR3 is TGTGCTAGTGGTGGCATGAACTCTGGAAACACCATATATTTT.

The chain employs TRBV7-3 and TRBJ2-3, with no clear D. The ends were cut back, 6 bases at V and 0 bases at J, with 13 bases in the middle. This CDR3 has 15 amino acids. Looked up from germline, CDR1 is SGHTA and CDR2 is FQGTGA. The CDR3 here is CASSDSPASTDTQYF. For the CDR3, the DNA is TGTGCCAGCAGTGACTCCCCTGCTAGCACAGATACGCAGTATTTT.

V usage is TRBV11-2 and J usage is TRBJ1-2; D gene ambiguous. Germline CDR1 is SGHAT and CDR2 is FQNNGV. The CDR3 sequence is 11 residues long. Deletions cut 7 bases from V and 12 bases from J, with 15 bases between. CDR3 loop: CASNTGQAHTF. The DNA for the CDR3 is TGTGCCAGCAATACCGGGCAGGCACACACCTTC. The complete variable domain, with remaining parts taken from reference TRBV11-2 and TRBJ1-2, reads EAGVAQSPRYKIIEKRQSVAFWCNPISGHATLYWYQQILGQGPKLLIQFQNNGVVDDSQLPKDRFSAERLKGVDSTLKIQPAKLEDSAVYLCASNTGQAHTFGSGTRLTVV.

The table lists this clonotype with a few counts. The chain couples TRBV6-5 to TRBJ1-5, with 12 bases lining up with TRBD1. V shed 0 bases, J shed 6 bases, and the junction held 3 bases outside the gene matches. CDR3 length: 16 amino acids. In germline, CDR1 is MNHEY, CDR2 SVGAGI. The CDR3 region is CASSYSGQGAGQPQHF. DNA of the CDR3: TGTGCCAGCAGTTACTCGGGACAGGGGGCAGGTCAGCCCCAGCATTTT.

This clonotype has just a few counts. This chain joins TRBV7-9 and TRBJ1-3; no clear D. The CDR3 extends over 16 amino acids. Per the germline V gene, CDR1 is SEHNR and CDR2 is FQNEAQ (reference sequence). Trimming took off 5 bases at V and 0 bases at J, with 14 bases between the two ends. The chain's CDR3 is CASSAAGASSGNTIYF. CDR3 nucleotides: TGTGCCAGCAGCGCAGCGGGCGCCAGCTCTGGAAACACCATATATTTT. The variable domain in full, with the rest retrieved from reference TRBV7-9 and TRBJ1-3, is DTGVSQNPRHKITKRGQNVTFRCDPISEHNRLYWYRQTLGQGPEFLTYFQNEAQLEKSRLLSDRFSAERPKGSFSTLEIQRTEQGDSAMYLCASSAAGASSGNTIYFGEGSWLTVV.

This clonotype was observed a few times. The chain links TRBV7-2 to TRBJ1-2; no reliable D call. The germline V gene encodes CDR1 SGHTA and CDR2 FQGNSA. The CDR3 runs to 13 residues. Trimming took off 5 bases at V and 8 bases at J, with 15 bases between the two ends. CDR3 bases: TGTGCCAGCAGCCTTACTCCATCGAGGGGCTACACCTTC. Amino acids: CASSLTPSRGYTF.

This clonotype has just a few counts. This sequence joins TRBV7-6 and TRBJ2-2; D possibly uses TRBD1 or TRBD2 (5 bases each). The CDR3 length is 15 residues. The germline gives CDR1 SGHVS, CDR2 FNYEAQ. Trimming took 4 bases from V and 3 from J, leaving 12 bases between them. The CDR3 here is CASSSSGTDTGELFF. In DNA form, the CDR3 reads TGTGCCAGCAGCTCCAGTGGGACGGACACCGGGGAGCTGTTTTTT. Using reference TRBV7-6 and TRBJ2-2 for the parts outside the CDR3, the full variable domain is GAGVSQSPRYKVTKRGQDVALRCDPISGHVSLYWYRQALGQGPEFLTYFNYEAQQDKSGLPNDRFSAERPEGSISTLTIQRTEQRDSAMYRCASSSSGTDTGELFFGEGSRLTVL.

This clonotype was seen only a few times. V is TRBV7-2 and J is TRBJ1-5; TRBD1 matches 10 bases. J lost 7 bases, V lost 5 bases, and 8 bases had no gene match. This CDR3 is built from 15 residues. In germline, CDR1 is SGHTA, CDR2 FQGNSA. The CDR3 bases are TGTGCCAGCAGCGAGACAGGGGGCAAGGGACAGCCCCAGCATTTT. It translates to CASSETGGKGQPQHF.

This clonotype was counted a few times. The V and J genes are TRBV11-3 and TRBJ1-1; D gene unclear. Trimming left V 8 bases short and J 4 bases short, with 8 bases between. The CDR3 consists of 11 residues. Germline V gene sequence: CDR1 SGHNT, CDR2 YENEEA. The CDR3 DNA is TGTGCCAGCGGTGAGGGCACTGAAGCTTTCTTT. Its translation: CASGEGTEAFF.

This clonotype showed up just a few times. The chain has TRBV6-1 and TRBJ2-3; weak D call: TRBD1 (5 bases). The CDR3 consists of 15 residues. V was clipped by 4 bases and J by 0 bases, with 11 bases between them. Germline values: CDR1 MNHNS, CDR2 SASEGT. The CDR3 coding sequence is TGTGCCAGCAGTGGACAGCCGATTAGCACAGATACGCAGTATTTT. Its protein is CASSGQPISTDTQYF.